The rows below give T cell receptor beta chains drawn from one sample of a study of T cell changes during pregnancy in multiple sclerosis. Sequencing used immunoSEQ multiplex PCR; TCRdb keeps in-frame clones, though not all of them. Here the sample spans 80,000 to 95,000 clones, around 93% being singletons. Specimen: peripheral blood, collected in the third trimester of pregnancy. These receptors originate from a female donor in good health, enrolled as a control in a pregnancy study. Each CDR3 is given with its conserved first and last residue. D genes are given only for firm matches. The size entry is marked missing in some rows and otherwise reads once, few, many or a size class.

TRBV29-1	TRBJ1-1	-	-	CSVGDTATEAFF	TGCAGCGTTGGGGACACGGCCACTGAAGCTTTCTTT
TRBV13	TRBJ2-3	-	-	CASSFNLGERVRPSTDTQYF	TGTGCCAGCAGCTTCAACCTTGGCGAGCGGGTCCGACCTAGCACAGATACGCAGTATTTT
TRBV28	TRBJ2-2	TRBD2	-	CASSFSLAGVGELFF	TGTGCCAGCAGTTTCTCTCTAGCGGGAGTCGGGGAGCTGTTTTTT
TRBV2	TRBJ1-5	-	-	CASSESFSNQPQHF	TGTGCCAGCAGTGAATCTTTTAGCAATCAGCCCCAGCATTTT
TRBV7-9	TRBJ1-3	TRBD1	-	CASSQDRVFGNTIYF	TGTGCCAGCAGCCAAGACAGGGTGTTTGGAAACACCATATATTTT
TRBV5-5	TRBJ1-1	-	-	CATGDGTEAFF	TGTGCCACCGGTGATGGTACTGAAGCTTTCTTT
TRBV6-5	TRBJ2-1	-	-	CASNPAGAVSNEQFF	TGTGCCAGCAACCCCGCGGGGGCGGTGAGCAATGAGCAGTTCTTC
TRBV27	TRBJ2-3	TRBD2	-	CASSLSGSPDTQYF	TGTGCCAGCAGTCTCAGCGGGAGCCCAGATACGCAGTATTTT
TRBV4-1	TRBJ1-2	-	once	CASSQGAAGYYGYTF	TGCGCCAGCAGCCAAGGGGCCGCGGGGTACTATGGCTACACCTTC
TRBV6-1	TRBJ2-5	TRBD2	-	CASSAYAGGGETQYF	TGTGCCAGCAGTGCCTATGCGGGCGGGGGTGAGACCCAGTACTTC
TRBV6-1	TRBJ2-2	TRBD2	-	CASSHPGLAGGLFF	TGTGCCAGCAGTCACCCCGGACTAGCGGGGGGGCTGTTTTTT
TRBV29-1	TRBJ2-7	TRBD2	-	CSVHPGGVDEQYF	TGCAGCGTTCACCCGGGAGGGGTCGACGAGCAGTACTTC
TRBV12-5	TRBJ2-2	-	-	CASGLIRGLNTGELFF	TGTGCTAGTGGTTTGATCCGGGGACTTAACACCGGGGAGCTGTTTTTT
TRBV11-1	TRBJ2-5	TRBD2	-	CASSLEGLVGETQYF	TGTGCCAGCAGCTTAGAGGGACTAGTGGGAGAGACCCAGTACTTC
TRBV14	TRBJ2-1	TRBD1	-	CASSPDRGIGNEQFF	TGTGCCAGCAGCCCGGACAGGGGGATCGGGAATGAGCAGTTCTTC
TRBV23-1	TRBJ2-7	TRBD1	-	CASTPGQGASYEQYF	TGCGCCAGCACCCCGGGACAGGGAGCCTCCTACGAGCAGTACTTC
TRBV2	TRBJ2-3	TRBD2	-	CAWGGSPRGEDTQYF	TGTGCTTGGGGGGGTAGCCCACGAGGGGAGGATACGCAGTATTTT
TRBV18	TRBJ2-7	-	-	CASSPPSLSTYEQYF	TGTGCCAGCTCACCCCCTAGTCTCAGTACGTACGAGCAGTACTTC
TRBV2	TRBJ2-3	-	-	CANNPLTGVVADTQYF	TGTGCCAACAACCCACTCACGGGAGTTGTGGCAGATACGCAGTATTTT
TRBV5-4	TRBJ2-7	TRBD2	-	CASSSGGPSSYEQYF	TGTGCCAGCTCCAGCGGGGGGCCTTCCTCCTACGAGCAGTACTTC
TRBV4-3	TRBJ2-7	TRBD1	-	CASSQDVSGTGLYEQYF	TGCGCCAGCAGCCAAGATGTTTCCGGGACAGGTCTCTACGAGCAGTACTTC
TRBV7-8	TRBJ1-5	-	-	CASSLGRGGPQHF	TGTGCCAGCAGCTTAGGCAGGGGTGGTCCCCAGCATTTT
TRBV28	TRBJ2-7	TRBD2	once	CASSLFSGRAEEQYF	TGTGCCAGCAGTTTATTTAGCGGGAGAGCAGAAGAGCAGTACTTC
TRBV27	TRBJ2-1	-	-	CASSFSASLSGNEQFF	TGTGCCAGCAGTTTTTCTGCTAGCCTCAGCGGTAATGAGCAGTTCTTC
TRBV2	TRBJ2-3	TRBD2	once	CASSGDLAGVGTDTQYF	TGTGCCAGCAGTGGGGACCTAGCGGGAGTAGGGACAGATACGCAGTATTTT
TRBV2	TRBJ1-5	TRBD1	-	CASTSPGTGANQPRHF	TGTGCCAGCACGAGTCCCGGGACAGGGGCTAATCAGCCCCGGCATTTT
TRBV28	TRBJ2-3	TRBD2	-	CASTSGSLPQYF	TGTGCCAGCACTAGCGGGAGTCTGCCGCAGTATTTT
TRBV6-1	TRBJ2-7	TRBD2	-	CASSSLAVFSYEQYF	TGTGCCAGCAGTTCACTAGCGGTCTTTTCCTACGAGCAGTACTTC
TRBV6-1	TRBJ2-1	TRBD2	once	CASSSTSSGRNEQFF	TGTGCCAGCAGTTCTACGTCTAGCGGGAGGAATGAGCAGTTCTTC
TRBV9	TRBJ2-5	TRBD2	-	CASSLGLAEETQYF	TGTGCCAGCTCCCTCGGACTAGCGGAAGAGACCCAGTACTTC
TRBV6-5	TRBJ1-2	-	-	CASSRDTSFNYGYTF	TGTGCCAGCAGCAGGGACACATCCTTCAACTATGGCTACACCTTC
TRBV28	TRBJ2-1	TRBD2	-	CASTRTSNEQFF	TGTGCCAGCACCCGGACTAGCAATGAGCAGTTCTTC
TRBV19	TRBJ2-2	TRBD2	-	CASSLRTSGYTGELFF	TGTGCCAGTAGTCTCCGGACTAGCGGGTACACCGGGGAGCTGTTTTTT
TRBV5-6	TRBJ2-7	TRBD1	-	CASSNGQGAGEQYF	TGTGCCAGCAGCAACGGACAGGGGGCCGGGGAGCAGTACTTC
TRBV28	TRBJ2-7	TRBD2	-	CASRGGDAGLAGSFGEQYF	TGTGCCAGCAGGGGGGGGGACGCCGGACTAGCGGGTTCCTTCGGCGAGCAGTACTTC
TRBV11-2	TRBJ2-5	TRBD2	-	CASSLGQEAGGPGATQYF	TGTGCCAGCAGCTTAGGGCAGGAAGCGGGAGGGCCCGGGGCGACCCAGTACTTC
TRBV5-6	TRBJ2-6	-	-	CASSRQAGANVLTF	TGTGCCAGCAGCCGACAAGCTGGGGCCAACGTCCTGACTTTC
TRBV15	TRBJ1-5	TRBD1	-	CATSRTQGAHQPQHF	TGTGCCACCAGCAGGACACAGGGGGCCCATCAGCCCCAGCATTTT
TRBV28	TRBJ1-2	TRBD1	-	CASSVRGASGYTF	TGTGCCAGCAGTGTCAGGGGGGCAAGTGGCTACACCTTC
TRBV28	TRBJ2-5	-	-	CASSLWGQGGQETQYF	TGTGCCAGCAGTTTATGGGGGCAGGGTGGACAAGAGACCCAGTACTTC
TRBV7-8	TRBJ2-3	-	-	CASSLEPPGLAATDTQYF	TGTGCCAGCAGCTTAGAGCCGCCCGGGCTAGCAGCCACAGATACGCAGTATTTT
TRBV27	TRBJ2-7	TRBD1	-	CASSHSTGGGYEQYF	TGTGCCAGCAGTCACTCGACAGGGGGCGGCTACGAGCAGTACTTC
TRBV7-9	TRBJ1-4	-	-	CASSLGTSNEKLFF	TGTGCCAGCAGCTTGGGGACATCAAATGAAAAACTGTTTTTT
TRBV7-9	TRBJ1-4	-	-	CASSFSRNEKLFF	TGTGCCAGCAGCTTTTCACGGAATGAAAAACTGTTTTTT
TRBV7-2	TRBJ2-3	-	-	CATTLRSSSTDTQYF	TGTGCCACCACCCTCCGGAGTAGCTCCACAGATACGCAGTATTTT
TRBV14	TRBJ2-3	-	-	CASSQGGAGRADTQYF	TGTGCCAGCAGCCAAGGTGGGGCGGGACGTGCAGATACGCAGTATTTT
TRBV7-9	TRBJ1-3	-	-	CASSRTGDGNTIYF	TGTGCCAGCAGCCGAACAGGAGATGGAAACACCATATATTTT
TRBV6-6	TRBJ2-7	-	-	CASSYSGTSNYEQYF	TGTGCCAGCAGTTACTCCGGGACTTCCAACTACGAGCAGTACTTC
TRBV18	TRBJ2-3	-	-	CASSHGGGADTQYF	TGTGCCAGCTCGCACGGAGGGGGCGCAGATACGCAGTATTTT
TRBV4-2	TRBJ1-2	-	-	CASSQPYRVNGYTF	TGTGCCAGCAGCCAACCTTACAGGGTCAATGGCTACACCTTC
TRBV11-2	TRBJ1-1	-	-	CASSRVVNTEAFF	TGTGCCAGCAGCCGAGTCGTGAACACTGAAGCTTTCTTT
TRBV28	TRBJ1-1	-	-	CASSFYGLGAEAFF	TGTGCCAGCAGTTTTTATGGCCTCGGGGCTGAAGCTTTCTTT
TRBV5-4	TRBJ2-1	TRBD2	-	CASSAREGQGNEQFF	TGTGCCAGCAGCGCGCGGGAGGGCCAAGGTAATGAGCAGTTCTTC
TRBV19	TRBJ2-7	TRBD2	-	CASSVPGTSGRGEQYF	TGTGCCAGTAGTGTCCCCGGGACTAGCGGGAGAGGCGAGCAGTACTTC
TRBV9	TRBJ2-7	TRBD2	-	CASSPRTSRSGEQYF	TGTGCCAGCAGCCCTCGGACTAGCCGGTCGGGGGAGCAGTACTTC
TRBV5-1	TRBJ2-5	-	-	CASSLQIQETQYF	TGCGCCAGCAGCTTGCAGATCCAAGAGACCCAGTACTTC
TRBV27	TRBJ2-2	-	-	CASSLRETGELFF	TGTGCCAGCAGTTTAAGGGAGACCGGGGAGCTGTTTTTT